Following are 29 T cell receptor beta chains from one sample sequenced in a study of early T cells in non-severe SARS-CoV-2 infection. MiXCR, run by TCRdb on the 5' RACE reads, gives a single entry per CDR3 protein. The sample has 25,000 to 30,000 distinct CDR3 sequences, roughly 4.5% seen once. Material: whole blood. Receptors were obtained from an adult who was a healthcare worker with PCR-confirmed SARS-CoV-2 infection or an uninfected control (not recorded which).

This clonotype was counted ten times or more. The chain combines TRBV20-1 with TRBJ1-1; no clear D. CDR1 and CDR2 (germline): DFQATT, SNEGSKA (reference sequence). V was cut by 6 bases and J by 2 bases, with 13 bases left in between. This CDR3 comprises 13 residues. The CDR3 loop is CSAPQQLNTEAFF. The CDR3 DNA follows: TGCAGTGCCCCACAACAGCTTAACACTGAAGCTTTCTTT.

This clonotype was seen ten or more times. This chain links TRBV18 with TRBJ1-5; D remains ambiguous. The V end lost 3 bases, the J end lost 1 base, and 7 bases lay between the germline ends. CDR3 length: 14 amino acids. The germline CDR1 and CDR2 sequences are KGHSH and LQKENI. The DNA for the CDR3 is TGTGCCAGCTCACCCGACCCGAGCAATCAGCCCCAGCATTTT. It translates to CASSPDPSNQPQHF.

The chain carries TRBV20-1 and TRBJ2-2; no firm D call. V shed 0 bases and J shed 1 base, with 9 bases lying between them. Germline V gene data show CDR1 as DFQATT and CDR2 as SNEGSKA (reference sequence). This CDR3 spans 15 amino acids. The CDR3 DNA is TGCAGTGCTAGAGATCATATACGGAACACCGGGGAGCTGTTTTTT. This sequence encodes CSARDHIRNTGELFF.

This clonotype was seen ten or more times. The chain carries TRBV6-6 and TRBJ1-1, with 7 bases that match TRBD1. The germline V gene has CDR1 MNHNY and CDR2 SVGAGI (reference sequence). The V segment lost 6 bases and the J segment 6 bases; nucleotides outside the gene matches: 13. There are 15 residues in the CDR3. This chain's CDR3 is CASSRPQGQGAEAFF. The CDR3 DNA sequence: TGTGCCAGCAGCCGACCCCAGGGCCAGGGGGCTGAAGCTTTCTTT.

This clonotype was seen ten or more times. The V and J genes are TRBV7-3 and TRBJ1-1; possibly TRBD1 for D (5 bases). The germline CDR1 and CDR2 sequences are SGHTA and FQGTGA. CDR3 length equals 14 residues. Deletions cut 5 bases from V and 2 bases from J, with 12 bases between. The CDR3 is CASSPGRANTEAFF. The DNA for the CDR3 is TGTGCCAGCAGCCCGGGACGGGCTAACACTGAAGCTTTCTTT.

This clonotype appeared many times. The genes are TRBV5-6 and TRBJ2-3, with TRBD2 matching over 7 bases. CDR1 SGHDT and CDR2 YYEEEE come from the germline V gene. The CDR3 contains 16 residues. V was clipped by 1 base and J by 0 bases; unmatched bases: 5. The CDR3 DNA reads TGTGCCAGCAGCTTGTATATTAGCGGGAGCACAGATACGCAGTATTTT. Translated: CASSLYISGSTDTQYF.

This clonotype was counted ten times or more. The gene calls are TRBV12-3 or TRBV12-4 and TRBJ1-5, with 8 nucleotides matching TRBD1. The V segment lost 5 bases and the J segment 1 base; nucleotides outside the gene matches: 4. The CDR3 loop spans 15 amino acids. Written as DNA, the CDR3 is TGTGCCAGCAGTCGTGGACAGGGCAGCAATCAGCCCCAGCATTTT. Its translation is CASSRGQGSNQPQHF.

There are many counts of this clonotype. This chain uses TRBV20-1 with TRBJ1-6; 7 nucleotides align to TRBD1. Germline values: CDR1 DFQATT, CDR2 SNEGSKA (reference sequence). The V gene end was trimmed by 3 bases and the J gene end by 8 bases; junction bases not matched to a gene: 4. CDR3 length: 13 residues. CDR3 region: CSASRTGDSPLHF. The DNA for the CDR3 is TGCAGTGCTAGCCGTACAGGGGATTCACCCCTCCACTTT.

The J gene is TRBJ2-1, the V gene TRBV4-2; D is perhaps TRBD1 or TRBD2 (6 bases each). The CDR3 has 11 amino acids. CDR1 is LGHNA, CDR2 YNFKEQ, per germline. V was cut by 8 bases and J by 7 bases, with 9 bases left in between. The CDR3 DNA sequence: TGTGCCAGCGAGGGGGGAAATGAGCAGTTCTTC. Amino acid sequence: CASEGGNEQFF.

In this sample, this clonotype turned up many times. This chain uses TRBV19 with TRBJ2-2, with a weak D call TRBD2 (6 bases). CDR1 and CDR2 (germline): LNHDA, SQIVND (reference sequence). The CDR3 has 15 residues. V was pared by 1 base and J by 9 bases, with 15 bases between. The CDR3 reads CASSIGLVLDRELFF. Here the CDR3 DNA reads TGTGCCAGTAGTATAGGACTAGTCTTGGATCGGGAGCTGTTTTTT.

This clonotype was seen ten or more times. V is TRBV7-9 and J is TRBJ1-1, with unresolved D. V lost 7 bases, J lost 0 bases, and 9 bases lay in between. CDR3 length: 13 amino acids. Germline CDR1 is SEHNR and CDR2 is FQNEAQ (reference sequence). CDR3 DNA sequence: TGTGCCAGCACCCCAGGCGTGAACACTGAAGCTTTCTTT. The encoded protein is CASTPGVNTEAFF.

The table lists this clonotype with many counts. The DNA of the CDR3 is TGTGCCAGCAGCCGACAGGGGGGGAGCAATCAGCCCCAGCATTTT. Its translation: CASSRQGGSNQPQHF. The rearrangement uses TRBV7-2 and TRBJ1-5; 9 bases line up with TRBD1. This CDR3 is 15 amino acids long. V shed 5 bases and J 1 base; nucleotides not matched to a gene: 3. CDR1 and CDR2 from the germline V gene are SGHTA and FQGNSA.

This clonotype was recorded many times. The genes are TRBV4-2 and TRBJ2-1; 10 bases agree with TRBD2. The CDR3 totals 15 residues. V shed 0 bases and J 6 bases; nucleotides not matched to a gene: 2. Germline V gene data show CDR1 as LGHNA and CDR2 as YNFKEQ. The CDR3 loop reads CASSQEASGSNEQFF. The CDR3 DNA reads TGTGCCAGCAGCCAAGAAGCTAGCGGGAGCAATGAGCAGTTCTTC.

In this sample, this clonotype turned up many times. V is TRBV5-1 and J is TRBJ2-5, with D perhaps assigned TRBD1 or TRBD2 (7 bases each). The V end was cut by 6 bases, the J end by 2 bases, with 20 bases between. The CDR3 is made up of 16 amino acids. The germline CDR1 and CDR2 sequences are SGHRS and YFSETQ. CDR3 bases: TGCGCCAGCACCCCGGGCCGACAGGGACTACAAGAGACCCAGTACTTC. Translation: CASTPGRQGLQETQYF.

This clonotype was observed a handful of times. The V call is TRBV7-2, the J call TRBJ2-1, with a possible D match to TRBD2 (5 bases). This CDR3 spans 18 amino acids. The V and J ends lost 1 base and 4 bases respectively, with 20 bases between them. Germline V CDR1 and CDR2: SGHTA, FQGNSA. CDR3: CASSLVAPTSNLYNEQFF. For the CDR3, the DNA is TGTGCCAGCAGCTTAGTAGCCCCTACTAGTAACCTGTACAATGAGCAGTTCTTC.

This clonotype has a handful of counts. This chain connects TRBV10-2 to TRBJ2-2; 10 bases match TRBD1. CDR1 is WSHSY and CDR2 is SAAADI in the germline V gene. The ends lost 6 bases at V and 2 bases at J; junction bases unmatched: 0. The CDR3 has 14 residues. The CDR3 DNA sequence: TGCGCCAGCAGGACAGGGGGCAACACCGGGGAGCTGTTTTTT. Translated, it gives CASRTGGNTGELFF.

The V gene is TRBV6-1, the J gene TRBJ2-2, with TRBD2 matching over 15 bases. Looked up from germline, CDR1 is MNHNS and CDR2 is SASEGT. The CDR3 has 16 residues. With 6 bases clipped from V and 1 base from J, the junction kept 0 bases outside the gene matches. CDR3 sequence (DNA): TGTGCCAGCAGGGGACTAGCGGGAGGGAACACCGGGGAGCTGTTTTTT. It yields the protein CASRGLAGGNTGELFF.

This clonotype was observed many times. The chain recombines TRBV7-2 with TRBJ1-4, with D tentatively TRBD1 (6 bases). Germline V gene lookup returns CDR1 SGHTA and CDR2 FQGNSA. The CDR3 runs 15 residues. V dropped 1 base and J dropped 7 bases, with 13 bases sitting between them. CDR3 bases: TGTGCCAGCAGCTTAGTTGGACAGTTGAGTGAAAAACTGTTTTTT. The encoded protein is CASSLVGQLSEKLFF.

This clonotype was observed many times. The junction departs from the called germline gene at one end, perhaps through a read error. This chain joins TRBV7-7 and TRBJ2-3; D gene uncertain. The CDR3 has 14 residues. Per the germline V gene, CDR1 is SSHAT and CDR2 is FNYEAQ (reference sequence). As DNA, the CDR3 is TGTGCTAGCAGCTCCAGTCGCCACACAGATACGCAGTATTTT. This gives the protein CASSSSRHTDTQYF.

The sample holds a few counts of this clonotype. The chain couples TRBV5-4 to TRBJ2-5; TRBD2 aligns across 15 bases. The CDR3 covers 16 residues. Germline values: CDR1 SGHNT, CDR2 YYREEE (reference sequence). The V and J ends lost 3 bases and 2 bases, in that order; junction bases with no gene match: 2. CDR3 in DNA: TGTGCCAGCAGCTGGGGACTAGCGGGAGGACAAGAGACCCAGTACTTC. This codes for CASSWGLAGGQETQYF.

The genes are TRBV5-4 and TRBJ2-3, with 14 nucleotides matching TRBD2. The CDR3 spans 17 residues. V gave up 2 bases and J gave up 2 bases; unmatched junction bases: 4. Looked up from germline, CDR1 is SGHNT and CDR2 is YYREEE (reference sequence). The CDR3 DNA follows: TGTGCCAGCAGCTTAAGACTAGCGGGAGGGTTCACAGATACGCAGTATTTT. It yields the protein CASSLRLAGGFTDTQYF.

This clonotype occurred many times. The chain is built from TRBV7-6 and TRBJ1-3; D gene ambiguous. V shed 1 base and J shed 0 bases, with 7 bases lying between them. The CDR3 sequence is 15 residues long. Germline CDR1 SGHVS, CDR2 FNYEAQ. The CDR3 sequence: CASSLGPTSGNTIYF. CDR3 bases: TGTGCCAGCAGCTTAGGCCCGACCTCTGGAAACACCATATATTTT.

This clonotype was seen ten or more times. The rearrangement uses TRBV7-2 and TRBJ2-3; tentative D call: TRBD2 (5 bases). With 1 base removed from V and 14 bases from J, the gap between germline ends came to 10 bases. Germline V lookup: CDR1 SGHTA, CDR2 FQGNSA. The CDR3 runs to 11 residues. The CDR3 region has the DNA TGTGCCAGCAGCTTAGGGACTTTTAGGTATTTT. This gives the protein CASSLGTFRYF.

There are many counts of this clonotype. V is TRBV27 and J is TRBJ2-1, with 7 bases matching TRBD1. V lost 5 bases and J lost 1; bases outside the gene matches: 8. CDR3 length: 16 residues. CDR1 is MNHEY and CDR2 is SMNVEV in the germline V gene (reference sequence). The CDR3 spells CASSPPTGFSYNEQFF. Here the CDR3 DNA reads TGTGCCAGCAGTCCACCGACAGGGTTTTCCTACAATGAGCAGTTCTTC.

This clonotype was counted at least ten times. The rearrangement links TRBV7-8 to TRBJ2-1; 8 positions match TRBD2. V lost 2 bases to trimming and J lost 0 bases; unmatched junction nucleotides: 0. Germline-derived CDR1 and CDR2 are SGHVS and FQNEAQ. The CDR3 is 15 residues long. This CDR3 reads CASSLSGSSYNEQFF. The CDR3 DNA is TGTGCCAGCAGCTTAAGCGGGAGCTCCTACAATGAGCAGTTCTTC.

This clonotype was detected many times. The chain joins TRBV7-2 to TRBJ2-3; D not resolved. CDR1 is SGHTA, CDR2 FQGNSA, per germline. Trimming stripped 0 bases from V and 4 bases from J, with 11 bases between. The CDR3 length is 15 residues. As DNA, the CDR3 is TGTGCCAGCAGCTTAGCGTCCCAGCGTGCAGATACGCAGTATTTT. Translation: CASSLASQRADTQYF.

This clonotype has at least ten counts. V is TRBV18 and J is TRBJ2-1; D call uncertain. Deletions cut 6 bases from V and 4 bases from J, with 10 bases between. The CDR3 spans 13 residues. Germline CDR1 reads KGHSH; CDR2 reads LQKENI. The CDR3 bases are TGTGCCAGCTCGTTGGGCCCTTACAATGAGCAGTTCTTC. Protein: CASSLGPYNEQFF.

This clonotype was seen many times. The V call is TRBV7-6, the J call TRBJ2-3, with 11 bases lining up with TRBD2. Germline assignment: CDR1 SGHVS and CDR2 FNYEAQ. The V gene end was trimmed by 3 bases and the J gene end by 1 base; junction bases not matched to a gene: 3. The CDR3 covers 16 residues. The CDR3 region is CASSLGLAVGTDTQYF. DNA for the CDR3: TGTGCCAGCAGCTTGGGACTAGCGGTAGGCACAGATACGCAGTATTTT.

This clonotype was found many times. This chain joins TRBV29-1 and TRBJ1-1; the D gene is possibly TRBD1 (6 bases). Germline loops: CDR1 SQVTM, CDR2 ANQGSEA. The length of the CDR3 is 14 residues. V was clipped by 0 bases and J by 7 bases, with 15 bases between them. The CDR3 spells CSVEEGLGGFEAFF. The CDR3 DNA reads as TGCAGCGTTGAAGAGGGTTTGGGGGGCTTTGAAGCTTTCTTT.